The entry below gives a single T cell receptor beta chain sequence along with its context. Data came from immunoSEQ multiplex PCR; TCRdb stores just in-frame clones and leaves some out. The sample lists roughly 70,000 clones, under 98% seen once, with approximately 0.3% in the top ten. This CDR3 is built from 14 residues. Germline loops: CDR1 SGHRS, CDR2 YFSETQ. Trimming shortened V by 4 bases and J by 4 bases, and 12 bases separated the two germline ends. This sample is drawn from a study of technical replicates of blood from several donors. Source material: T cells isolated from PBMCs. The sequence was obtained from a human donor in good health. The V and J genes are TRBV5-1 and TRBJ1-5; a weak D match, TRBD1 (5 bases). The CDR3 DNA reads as TGCGCCAGCAGCGTTGACGGGGGGAATCAGCCCCAGCATTTT. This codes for CASSVDGGNQPQHF.